The T cell receptor beta chain under discussion was sequenced for a study of T cells after yellow fever vaccination. Findings of the study overall: At under 98% for CD4 and 75% to 90% for CD8, most primary-vaccination clones showed up again after the booster.

The trim removed 6 bases at V and 2 bases at J, leaving 12 bases unmatched. This CDR3 comprises 17 residues. From germline, CDR1 is MDHEN and CDR2 SYDVKM. The TCR cDNA carried a universal primer site and UMIs from 5'RACE template switching. MiXCR, applied by TCRdb to the 5' RACE reads, yields one record per CDR3 protein. Of tens of thousands of distinct CDR3 sequences listed, approximately 7.5% were seen once; the top ten hold more than 35%. This clonotype was observed many times. Its antigen is undetermined. The source was CD8+ T cells sorted from PBMCs, collected on the day of the yellow fever booster vaccination. The chain carries TRBV28 and TRBJ2-3, with 9 bases identical to TRBD2. The clonotype originates from a man younger than 45 who received the YFV17D yellow fever vaccine. In DNA form, the CDR3 reads TGTGCCAGCAGCCCCGGACTAGCGACATATCCCACAGATACGCAGTATTTT. This gives the protein CASSPGLATYPTDTQYF.